The source of this TCR beta chain is a study of regulatory T cells in long-lasting Graves disease. Trimming at V came to 7 bases and at J to 3 bases, leaving 7 bases not matched to a gene. CDR1 and CDR2 (germline): LNHDA, SQIVND (reference sequence). The CDR3 contains 15 residues. Combining iRepertoire HTBI primers with Arm-PCR of CDR3 regions, the authors built TCR beta libraries. One entry per CDR3 protein results from TCRdb running MiXCR on the multiplex PCR reads. The data show 350,000 to 500,000 distinct CDR3 sequences, 15% to 20% seen once. Time point of the sample: newly diagnosed GD, antithyroid drugs for less than 3 months. There was RNA extracted from PBMCs, and the TCR library was made from it. Recruitment took place at an endocrinology department in Xi'an, China. These sequences were also reported in another study, on T cells in Graves' hyperthyroidism and ophthalmopathy. That paper adds: Graves' hyperthyroidism without ophthalmopathy progression within 18 months was termed stable.

The input for sequencing was peripheral blood mononuclear cells (PBMCs), taken at new diagnosis, from a patient treated with antithyroid drugs. This sequence was found in a woman aged 25 to 39 with Graves disease. This rearrangement joins TRBV19 to TRBJ2-3; 10 bases align to TRBD2. The CDR3 spells CASTHSGRRTDTQYF. CDR3 coding DNA: TGTGCCAGTACTCATAGCGGGAGGAGGACAGATACGCAGTATTTT.